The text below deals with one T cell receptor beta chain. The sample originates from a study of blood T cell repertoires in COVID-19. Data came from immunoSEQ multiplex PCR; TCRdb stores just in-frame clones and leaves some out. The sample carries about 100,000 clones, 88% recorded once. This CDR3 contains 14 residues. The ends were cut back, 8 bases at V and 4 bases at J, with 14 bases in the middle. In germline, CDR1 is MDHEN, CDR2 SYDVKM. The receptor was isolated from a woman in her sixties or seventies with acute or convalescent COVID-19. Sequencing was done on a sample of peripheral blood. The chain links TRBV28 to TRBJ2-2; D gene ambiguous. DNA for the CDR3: TGTGCCAGCGGGCCCATTCACCTCACCGGGGAGCTGTTTTTT. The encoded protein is CASGPIHLTGELFF. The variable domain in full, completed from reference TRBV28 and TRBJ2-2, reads DVKVTQSSRYLVKRTGEKVFLECVQDMDHENMFWYRQDPGLGLRLIYFSYDVKMKEKGDIPEGYSVSREKKERFSLILESASTNQTSMYLCASGPIHLTGELFFGEGSRLTVL.